These 22 T cell receptor beta chains originate from one sample sequenced in a study of cytomegalovirus exposure and HLA in healthy donors (dated by TCRdb to 2015 to 2018). Library preparation used the immunoSEQ multiplex PCR assay. For the multiplex PCR, a mixture combining 60 forward primers for TCR Vbeta segments and 13 reverse primers for TCR Jbeta segments was used. The clones in this table, taken by TCRdb from immuneACCESS, are in-frame only. Not every clone is retained; where verified, under half of the shortfall comes from an unresolved V gene, and the cause of the rest is unknown. Recorded for this sample are about 57,000 clones; 72% of them occurred a single time. The ten largest clones take up 7% to 10% of the sample. The sample consisted of PBMCs. The receptors derive from a woman between 45 and 60 years old in good health and CMV-seronegative.

This rearrangement joins TRBV9 to TRBJ1-2; 7 bases line up with TRBD1. The germline CDR1 and CDR2 sequences are SGDLS and YYNGEE. The CDR3 extends over 16 amino acids. V gave up 3 bases and J gave up 1 base; unmatched junction bases: 9. CDR3: CASSGWNRGDNYGYTF. In nucleotides, the CDR3 is TGTGCCAGCAGCGGTTGGAACAGGGGAGATAACTATGGCTACACCTTC.

The V gene is TRBV7-3, the J gene TRBJ2-2; D remains ambiguous. Trimming cost V 0 bases and J 6 bases, with 5 bases left between them. This CDR3 is built from 13 residues. The V gene's germline CDR1 is SGHTA and CDR2 FQGTGA. CDR3 residues: CASSLTSPGELFF. CDR3 in DNA: TGTGCCAGCAGCTTAACTTCTCCCGGGGAGCTGTTTTTT.

This clone was seen just once. This rearrangement joins TRBV27 to TRBJ2-5; D may be TRBD2 (6 bases). Germline loops: CDR1 MNHEY, CDR2 SMNVEV (reference sequence). V was clipped by 4 bases and J by 1 base, with 10 bases between them. The CDR3 has 14 residues. CDR3 protein: CASSWAGSQETQYF. The CDR3 coding sequence is TGTGCCAGCAGTTGGGCGGGAAGCCAAGAGACCCAGTACTTC.

The chain links TRBV27 to TRBJ2-7; D possibly corresponds to TRBD2 (6 bases). This CDR3 spans 15 amino acids. Trimming removed 4 bases at V and 3 bases at J, with 16 bases between. Germline values: CDR1 MNHEY, CDR2 SMNVEV (reference sequence). This chain's CDR3 is CASSSGSGTFYEQYF. The CDR3 DNA reads as TGTGCCAGCAGTTCAGGTAGCGGAACTTTCTACGAGCAGTACTTC.

The J gene is TRBJ2-1, the V gene TRBV10-3, with 8 positions matching TRBD2. The CDR3 loop spans 12 amino acids. Germline trimming cut 10 bases from V and 5 bases from J; bases unmatched to any gene: 4. From germline, CDR1 is ENHRY and CDR2 SYGVKD. This chain's CDR3 is CATRLANNEQFF. The DNA for the CDR3 is TGTGCCACCCGACTAGCGAACAATGAGCAGTTCTTC.

This chain links TRBV10-3 with TRBJ2-5, with 10 positions matching TRBD1. Germline values: CDR1 ENHRY, CDR2 SYGVKD. The CDR3 totals 17 residues. Germline trimming cut 6 bases from V and 1 base from J; bases unmatched to any gene: 11. This CDR3 is CAIRPGTGVESQETQYF. For the CDR3, the DNA is TGTGCCATCAGGCCGGGGACAGGGGTGGAGTCCCAAGAGACCCAGTACTTC.

This clone appeared a few times. The sample contains more than one DNA sequence encoding this CDR3. This sequence joins TRBV2 and TRBJ2-5, with 8 bases identical to TRBD1. V trimming: 7 bases; J trimming: 4 bases; junction bases outside the gene matches: 5. The CDR3 consists of 13 residues. Germline V CDR1 and CDR2: SNHLY, FYNNEI. The CDR3 bases are TGTGCCAGCAACCCACAGGGGGGAGAGACCCAGTACTTC. This encodes CASNPQGGETQYF.

This chain joins TRBV2 and TRBJ2-7; TRBD1 matches at 8 bases. The CDR3 extends over 12 amino acids. V dropped 8 bases and J dropped 7; count of bases not matched to a gene: 7. CDR1 is SNHLY, CDR2 FYNNEI, per germline. CDR3: CASGGQAREQYF. The CDR3 DNA is TGTGCCAGCGGGGGACAGGCCCGTGAGCAGTACTTC.

This clone was recorded once. The V call is TRBV5-4, the J call TRBJ1-5, with TRBD1 as a possible D gene (5 bases). Trimming removed 0 bases from V and 3 bases from J, with 19 bases in between. This CDR3 has 18 amino acids. Germline loops: CDR1 SGHNT, CDR2 YYREEE (reference sequence). The CDR3 is CASSLGPTRVGNNQPQHF. CDR3 sequence (DNA): TGTGCCAGCAGCTTGGGTCCAACCAGGGTCGGAAACAATCAGCCCCAGCATTTT.

The chain recombines TRBV28 with TRBJ1-5, with D unclear. The CDR3 runs to 16 residues. V was shortened by 6 bases and J by 2 bases, with 17 bases between the two germline ends. Germline-derived CDR1 and CDR2 are MDHEN and SYDVKM. The CDR3 sequence is CASSPLREVGNQPQHF. The CDR3, as DNA: TGTGCCAGCAGCCCCCTCCGGGAAGTTGGCAATCAGCCCCAGCATTTT.

V gene TRBV18 combines with J gene TRBJ2-6; perhaps TRBD1 as D (5 bases). This CDR3 spans 15 amino acids. Germline values: CDR1 KGHSH, CDR2 LQKENI. The ends were cut back, 2 bases at V and 2 bases at J, with 7 bases in the middle. The CDR3 is CASSPLGAGANVLTF. CDR3 nucleotide sequence: TGTGCCAGCTCACCATTAGGGGCTGGGGCCAACGTCCTGACTTTC.

The chain employs TRBV7-2 and TRBJ2-5, with D unresolved. Germline V gene data show CDR1 as SGHTA and CDR2 as FQGNSA. This CDR3 is 11 amino acids long. The V end was cut by 4 bases, the J end by 4 bases, with 4 bases between. CDR3 in DNA: TGTGCCAGCAGCTCCAGAGAGACCCAGTACTTC. It translates to CASSSRETQYF. The full variable domain, with the rest looked up from reference TRBV7-2 and TRBJ2-5, is GAGVSQSPSNKVTEKGKDVELRCDPISGHTALYWYRQSLGQGLEFLIYFQGNSAPDKSGLPSDRFSAERTGGSVSTLTIQRTQQEDSAVYLCASSSRETQYFGPGTRLLVL.

The rearrangement uses TRBV2 and TRBJ1-5; D gene uncertain. V lost 2 bases and J 0 bases, leaving 11 bases between the germline ends. The CDR3 length is 16 residues. The germline V gene encodes CDR1 SNHLY and CDR2 FYNNEI. CDR3: CASSETGKYSNQPQHF. CDR3 nucleotide sequence: TGTGCCAGCAGTGAAACGGGGAAATATAGCAATCAGCCCCAGCATTTT.

The V and J genes are TRBV6-1 and TRBJ1-5; TRBD1 is a possible D gene (5 bases). The CDR3 length is 12 residues. V dropped 6 bases and J dropped 5 bases, with 8 bases sitting between them. Germline V lookup: CDR1 MNHNS, CDR2 SASEGT. This CDR3 reads CASRDTHQPQHF. Here the CDR3 DNA reads TGTGCCAGCAGGGACACCCATCAGCCCCAGCATTTT.

The rearrangement joins TRBV6-5 to TRBJ2-7, with D tentatively TRBD2 (5 bases). The germline V gene has CDR1 MNHEY and CDR2 SVGAGI. Trimming took 0 bases from V and 3 from J, leaving 12 bases between them. CDR3 length: 15 residues. CDR3 amino acids: CASSYSSSDHYEQYF. The DNA for the CDR3 is TGTGCCAGCAGTTACTCGAGTAGCGACCACTACGAGCAGTACTTC.

The chain employs TRBV6-1 and TRBJ2-5, with D tentatively TRBD1 (6 bases). CDR1 is MNHNS, CDR2 SASEGT, per germline. V lost 4 bases and J lost 6, with 15 bases in between. The CDR3 consists of 14 residues. The CDR3 reads CASSVQGPQKTQYF. The CDR3, as DNA: TGTGCCAGCAGTGTACAGGGCCCCCAGAAGACCCAGTACTTC.

The CDR3 bases are TGTGCCAGCAGTTTCGGGTCCTCCGGGGAGCTGTTTTTT. It translates to CASSFGSSGELFF. The chain recombines TRBV28 with TRBJ2-2; D is ambiguous. Trimming pared 3 bases from V and 6 bases from J, leaving 8 bases between. From germline, CDR1 is MDHEN and CDR2 SYDVKM. The CDR3 length is 13 residues.

This sequence joins TRBV2 and TRBJ2-5; TRBD1 aligns across 8 bases. Germline V gene lookup returns CDR1 SNHLY and CDR2 FYNNEI. The CDR3 is 14 amino acids. J lost 5 bases, V lost 7 bases, and 9 bases had no gene match. CDR3 residues: CASTPGRGLETQYF. For the CDR3, the DNA is TGTGCCAGCACGCCTGGCAGGGGGCTTGAGACCCAGTACTTC. The variable domain in full, with the rest retrieved from reference TRBV2 and TRBJ2-5, is EPEVTQTPSHQVTQMGQEVILRCVPISNHLYFYWYRQILGQKVEFLVSFYNNEISEKSEIFDDQFSVERPDGSNFTLKIRSTKLEDSAMYFCASTPGRGLETQYFGPGTRLLVL.

This chain uses TRBV7-2 with TRBJ2-1, with D tentatively TRBD2 (5 bases). Germline assignment: CDR1 SGHTA and CDR2 FQGNSA. This CDR3 is built from 13 residues. With 6 bases removed from V and 9 bases from J, the gap between germline ends came to 15 bases. The CDR3 here is CASRQILGGEQFF. The CDR3 bases are TGTGCCAGCAGACAGATCCTAGGAGGTGAGCAGTTCTTC. The complete variable domain, with remaining parts taken from reference TRBV7-2 and TRBJ2-1, reads GAGVSQSPSNKVTEKGKDVELRCDPISGHTALYWYRQSLGQGLEFLIYFQGNSAPDKSGLPSDRFSAERTGGSVSTLTIQRTQQEDSAVYLCASRQILGGEQFFGPGTRLTVL.

The chain couples TRBV7-6 to TRBJ2-2; the D gene is possibly TRBD2 (6 bases). Germline values: CDR1 SGHVS, CDR2 FNYEAQ. The CDR3 has 18 residues. Trimming took off 2 bases at V and 6 bases at J, with 22 bases between the two ends. In nucleotides, the CDR3 is TGTGCCAGCAGCTTAAAGAGCCCCCGGGGGACCGCCTCCGGGGAGCTGTTTTTT. Encoded protein: CASSLKSPRGTASGELFF.

This sequence joins TRBV5-4 and TRBJ1-2; 9 bases align to TRBD1. From germline, CDR1 is SGHNT and CDR2 YYREEE (reference sequence). There are 19 residues in the CDR3. V was pared by 4 bases and J by 3 bases, with 19 bases of the junction left unmatched. CDR3 DNA: TGTGCCAGCAGCCCTACCCTTGGGACAGGGTATCCAAGCGACTATGGCTACACCTTC. This codes for CASSPTLGTGYPSDYGYTF.

The gene calls are TRBV5-1 and TRBJ2-7, with 7 nucleotides matching TRBD1. The V and J ends lost 4 bases and 3 bases, in that order; junction bases with no gene match: 4. Germline assignment: CDR1 SGHRS and CDR2 YFSETQ. The CDR3 length is 13 residues. Here the CDR3 DNA reads TGCGCCAGCAGCGTACGGGACAGCTACGAGCAGTACTTC. Its translation: CASSVRDSYEQYF.